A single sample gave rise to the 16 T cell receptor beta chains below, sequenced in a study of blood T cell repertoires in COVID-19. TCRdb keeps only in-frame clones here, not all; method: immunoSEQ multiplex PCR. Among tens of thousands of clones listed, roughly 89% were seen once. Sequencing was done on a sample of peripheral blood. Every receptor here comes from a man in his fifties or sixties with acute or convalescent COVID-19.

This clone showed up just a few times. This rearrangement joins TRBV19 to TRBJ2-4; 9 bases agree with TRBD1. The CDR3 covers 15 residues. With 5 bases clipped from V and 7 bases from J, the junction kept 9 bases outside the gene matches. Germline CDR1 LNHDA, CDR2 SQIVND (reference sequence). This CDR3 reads CASSRTGTGWNIQYF. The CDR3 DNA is TGTGCCAGTAGTCGGACCGGGACAGGGTGGAACATTCAGTACTTC.

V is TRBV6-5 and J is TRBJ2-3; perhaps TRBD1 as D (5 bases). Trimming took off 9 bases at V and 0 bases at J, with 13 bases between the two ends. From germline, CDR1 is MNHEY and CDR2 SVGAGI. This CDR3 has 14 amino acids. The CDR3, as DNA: TGTGCCAGTTCCAGGGTCCCTAGCACAGATACGCAGTATTTT. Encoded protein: CASSRVPSTDTQYF.

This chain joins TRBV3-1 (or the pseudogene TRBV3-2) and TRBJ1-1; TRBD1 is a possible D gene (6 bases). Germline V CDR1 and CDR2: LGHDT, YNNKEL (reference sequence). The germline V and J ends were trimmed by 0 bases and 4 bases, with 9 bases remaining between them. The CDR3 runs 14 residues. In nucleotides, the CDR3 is TGTGCCAGCAGCCAAGAAACAGGGTTCACTGAAGCTTTCTTT. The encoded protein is CASSQETGFTEAFF.

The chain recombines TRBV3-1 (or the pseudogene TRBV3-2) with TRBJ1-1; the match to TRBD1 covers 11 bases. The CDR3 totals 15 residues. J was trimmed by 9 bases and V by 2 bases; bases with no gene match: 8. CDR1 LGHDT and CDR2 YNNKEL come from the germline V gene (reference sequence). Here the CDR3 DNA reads TGTGCCAGCAGCCAACGGGGACAGGGGGTATCTCAAGCTTTCTTT. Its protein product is CASSQRGQGVSQAFF.

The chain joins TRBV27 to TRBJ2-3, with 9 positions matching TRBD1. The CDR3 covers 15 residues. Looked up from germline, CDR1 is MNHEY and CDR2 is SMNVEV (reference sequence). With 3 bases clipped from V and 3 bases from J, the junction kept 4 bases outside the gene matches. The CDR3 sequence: CASSFGDRVTDTQYF. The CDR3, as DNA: TGTGCCAGCAGTTTTGGGGACAGGGTTACAGATACGCAGTATTTT.

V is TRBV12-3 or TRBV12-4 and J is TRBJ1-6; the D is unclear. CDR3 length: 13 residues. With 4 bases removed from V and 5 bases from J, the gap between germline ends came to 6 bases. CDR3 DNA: TGTGCCAGCAGTTGGGCCCATAATTCACCCCTCCACTTT. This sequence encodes CASSWAHNSPLHF.

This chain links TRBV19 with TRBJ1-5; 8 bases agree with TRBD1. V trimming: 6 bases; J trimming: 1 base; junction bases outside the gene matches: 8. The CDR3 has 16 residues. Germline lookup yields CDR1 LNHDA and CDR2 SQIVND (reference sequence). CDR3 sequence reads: CASSAGGSRSNQPQHF. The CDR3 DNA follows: TGTGCCAGTAGCGCAGGGGGCAGTCGGAGCAATCAGCCCCAGCATTTT.

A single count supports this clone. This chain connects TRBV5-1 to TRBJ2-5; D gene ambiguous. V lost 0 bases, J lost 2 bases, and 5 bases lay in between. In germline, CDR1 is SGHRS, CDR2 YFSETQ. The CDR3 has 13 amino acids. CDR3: CASSLDSQETQYF. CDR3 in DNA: TGCGCCAGCAGCTTGGACAGTCAAGAGACCCAGTACTTC.

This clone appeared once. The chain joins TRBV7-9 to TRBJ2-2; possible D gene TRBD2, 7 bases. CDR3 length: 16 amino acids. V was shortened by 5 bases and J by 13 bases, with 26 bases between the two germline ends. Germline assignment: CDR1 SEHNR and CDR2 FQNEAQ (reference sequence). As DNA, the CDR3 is TGTGCCAGCAGCCCAAAGGGGGTAGCGGGCCCATTGGGGCTGTTTTTT. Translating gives CASSPKGVAGPLGLFF.

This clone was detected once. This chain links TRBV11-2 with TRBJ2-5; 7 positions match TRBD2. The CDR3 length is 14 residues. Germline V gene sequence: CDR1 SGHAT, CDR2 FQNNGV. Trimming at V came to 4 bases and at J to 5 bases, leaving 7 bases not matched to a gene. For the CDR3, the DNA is TGTGCCAGCAGCTCGGGGGAGGGTCGGGAGACCCAGTACTTC. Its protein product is CASSSGEGRETQYF.

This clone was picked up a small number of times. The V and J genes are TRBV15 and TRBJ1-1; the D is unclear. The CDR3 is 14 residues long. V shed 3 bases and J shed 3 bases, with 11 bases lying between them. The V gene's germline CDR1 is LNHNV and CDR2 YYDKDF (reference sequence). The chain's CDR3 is CATSSGNGDTEAFF. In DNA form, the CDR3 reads TGTGCCACCAGCAGCGGGAACGGGGACACTGAAGCTTTCTTT.

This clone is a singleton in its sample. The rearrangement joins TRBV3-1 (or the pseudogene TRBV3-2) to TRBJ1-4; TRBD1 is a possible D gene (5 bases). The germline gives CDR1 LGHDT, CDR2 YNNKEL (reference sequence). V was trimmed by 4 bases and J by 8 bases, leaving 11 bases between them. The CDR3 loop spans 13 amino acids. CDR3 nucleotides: TGTGCCAGCAGCCTTGGGGGAGGGGAAAAACTGTTTTTT. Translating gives CASSLGGGEKLFF.

The CDR3 nucleotides are TGCAGTGCTAGTAAAACACAGGGAGGCACAGATACGCAGTATTTT. It codes for CSASKTQGGTDTQYF. The rearrangement joins TRBV20-1 to TRBJ2-3; D perhaps matches TRBD1 (6 bases). The V gene's germline CDR1 is DFQATT and CDR2 SNEGSKA (reference sequence). V was clipped by 3 bases and J by 1 base, with 14 bases between them. The CDR3 has 15 amino acids.

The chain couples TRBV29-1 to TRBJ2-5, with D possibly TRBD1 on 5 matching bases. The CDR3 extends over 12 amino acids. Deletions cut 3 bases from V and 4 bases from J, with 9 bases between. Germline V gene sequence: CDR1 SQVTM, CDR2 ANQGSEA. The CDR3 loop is CSVDQGLETQYF. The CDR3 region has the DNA TGCAGCGTTGATCAGGGTTTAGAGACCCAGTACTTC.

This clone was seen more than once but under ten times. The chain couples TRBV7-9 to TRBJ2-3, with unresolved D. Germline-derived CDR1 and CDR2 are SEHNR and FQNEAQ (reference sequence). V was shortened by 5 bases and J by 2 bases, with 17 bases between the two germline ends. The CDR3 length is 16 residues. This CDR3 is CASSASLRQYTDTQYF. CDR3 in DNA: TGTGCCAGCAGCGCCTCCCTGCGGCAGTACACAGATACGCAGTATTTT.

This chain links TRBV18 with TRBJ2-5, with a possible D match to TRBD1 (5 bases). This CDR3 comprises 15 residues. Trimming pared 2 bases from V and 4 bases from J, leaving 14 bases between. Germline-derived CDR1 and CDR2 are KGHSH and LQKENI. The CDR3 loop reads CASSPTLQGSETQYF. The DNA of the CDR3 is TGTGCCAGCTCACCAACCCTCCAGGGATCAGAGACCCAGTACTTC.